Sequencing of this T cell receptor (beta chain) was carried out in a study of beta chain features in type 1 diabetes. Study conclusions and caveats: Researchers reported that naive, central memory and Treg TCRB repertoires appeared more similar in patients than in healthy donors.

The single heparinised draw taken from each donor contained around 100 mL of blood on average. Based on CD45RO/CCR7/CD25/CD127/CD95/CD27, CD4+ regulatory, stem cell-like memory, naive and central memory cells were sorted. With 0 bases removed from V and 2 bases from J, the gap between germline ends came to 9 bases. This CDR3 has 15 amino acids. Germline V gives CDR1 SGDLS, CDR2 YYNGEE. This clone was counted between two and nine times. Its cognate antigen is unknown. Since all of the isolated RNA was reverse transcribed, expressed TCRB transcripts were what got sequenced. The method was immunoSEQ multiplex PCR; TCRdb's version includes in-frame clones alone and lacks a portion of them. The data contain hundreds of thousands of clones, roughly 16% of them singletons.

Sequencing used naive CD4+ T cells from blood. The chain has TRBV9 and TRBJ2-4, with D possibly being TRBD2 (6 bases). This TCR was recovered from a woman between 18 and 29 years old in good health. The CDR3 region has the DNA TGTGCCAGCAGCGTAGGTGCGGGAACCAAAAACATTCAGTACTTC. Its translation is CASSVGAGTKNIQYF.